The subject of this entry is one T cell receptor (beta chain). The data derive from a study of cytomegalovirus exposure and HLA in healthy donors. The table came from immunoSEQ multiplex PCR; TCRdb's copy has only in-frame clones and leaves some out. The sample holds roughly 140,000 clones; about 89% are singletons and the top ten take 0.6% to 0.8%. CDR3 length: 15 residues. The V end lost 0 bases, the J end lost 3 bases, and 9 bases lay between the germline ends. CDR1 is MNHEY, CDR2 SVGAGI, per germline. This receptor was obtained from a young man in good health and CMV-seronegative. Sequenced material: PBMCs. The chain combines TRBV6-5 with TRBJ1-3; D remains ambiguous. The CDR3 nucleotides are TGTGCCAGCAGTTACTCAGGAGGGTTTGGAAACACCATATATTTT. It specifies CASSYSGGFGNTIYF.